This T cell receptor (beta chain) was found in a study of CD8 T cells in ankylosing spondylitis. Study results and caveats: Certain motif variants had earlier appeared in reactive arthritis synovial fluid and blood. For ankylosing spondylitis blood, a TCR beta motif of 7 or 8 highly homologous variants appeared characteristic. The authors reported significant enrichment of disease-linked clones in matched ankylosing spondylitis synovial fluid.

This clonotype was seen only a few times. Antigen specificity is unknown. Library preparation for TCR beta used quantitative 5'-RACE with molecular barcodes. TCRdb re-analysed the 5' RACE reads in MiXCR, keeping a single row per CDR3 protein. The sample consists of a few hundred thousand distinct CDR3 sequences, 20% of them appearing once. CDR1 is GTSNPN and CDR2 is SVGIG in the germline V gene (reference sequence). This CDR3 spans 15 amino acids. V was pared by 2 bases and J by 2 bases, with 4 bases of the junction left unmatched. Sequenced input: blood, either unsorted or a sorted T cell fraction (not recorded which). This sequence joins TRBV30 and TRBJ2-5, with TRBD2 matching over 11 bases. The source of this sequence is a male donor with ankylosing spondylitis or in good health (not recorded which). In nucleotides, the CDR3 is TGTGCCTGGAGTTTGGGACTAGCGGTACAAGAGACCCAGTACTTC. Translation: CAWSLGLAVQETQYF. Supplemented by reference TRBV30 and TRBJ2-5, the full variable domain reads SQTIHQWPATLVQPVGSPLSLECTVEGTSNPNLYWYRQAAGRGLQLLFYSVGIGQISSEVPQNLSASRPQDRQFILSSKKLLLSDSGFYLCAWSLGLAVQETQYFGPGTRLLVL.